Listed below are T cell receptor beta chains from one sample, sequenced in a study of cytomegalovirus exposure and HLA in healthy donors. Profiling relied on immunoSEQ multiplex PCR, and the TCRdb table lists in-frame clones only, not all of them. Of tens of thousands of clones listed, over 65% are singletons. Sequencing was done on a sample of PBMCs. The receptor set was obtained from a man in his forties or fifties in good health and CMV-seronegative. The conserved cysteine and the conserved F or W are not part of the CDR3 here.

length	V	J	CDR3
12	TRBV6-6	TRBJ1-4	ASTPRGANEKLF
16	TRBV19	TRBJ1-5	ASSTHRQGWALDQPQH
13	TRBV5-6	TRBJ2-6	ASSLGGPGANVLT
10	TRBV7-8	TRBJ2-7	ASSRDWYEQY
14	TRBV7-3	TRBJ2-5	ASSLVGAGLAETQY
13	TRBV7-9	TRBJ2-7	ASSLVSTGRGEQY
16	TRBV4-1	TRBJ2-2	ASSLRTSGYANTGELF
11	TRBV5-1	TRBJ1-1	ASSLGGTPEAF
11	TRBV14	TRBJ1-3	ASSQINSLTIY
10	TRBV29-1	TRBJ2-7	SVDKGATEQY
14	TRBV5-4	TRBJ2-1	ASRPSTSGSYNEQF
13	TRBV5-4	TRBJ1-2	ASSLVGTGLYGYT
12	TRBV28	TRBJ2-7	ASSTTGGGYEQY
13	TRBV28	TRBJ2-1	ASSYRLAGRNEQF
12	TRBV14	TRBJ2-5	ASSQGRQGETQY
13	TRBV6-5	TRBJ2-7	ASSTNPGQGGEQY
13	TRBV15	TRBJ2-7	ATSSRESGSYEQY
12	TRBV29-1	TRBJ1-2	SALIGQPHYGYT
11	TRBV10-2	TRBJ2-3	ASSGLAVNTQY
13	TRBV18	TRBJ1-2	ASSPEEGMGYGYT
12	TRBV9	TRBJ2-1	ASSVDGLMGEQF
14	TRBV30	TRBJ1-2	AWSSQGARFERGYT
13	TRBV6-1	TRBJ1-2	ASRGQETAGNGYT
12	TRBV6-5	TRBJ2-7	ASSWGQGLNEQY
14	TRBV29-1	TRBJ2-1	SVEGGGVSSYNEQF
12	TRBV28	TRBJ2-5	ASRSPGRQETQY
14	TRBV28	TRBJ2-5	ASSLLVVGDEETQY
11	TRBV30	TRBJ1-5	AWRGGFNQPQH
13	TRBV6-5	TRBJ2-7	ASSLRTGLSYEQY
13	TRBV5-1	TRBJ2-3	ASSLTYRVTDTQY
14	TRBV19	TRBJ2-2	ASSKGGTTNTGELF
12	TRBV2	TRBJ1-1	ASSVSRGNTEAF
11	TRBV7-3	TRBJ1-1	ASSFVRETEAF
14	TRBV27	TRBJ2-1	ASRRLTSGRAREQF
12	TRBV10-3	TRBJ2-5	AISATSGSETQY
13	TRBV4-3	TRBJ2-1	ASSQRGGRGGEQF
11	TRBV6-5	TRBJ1-2	ASSSDRVDGYT
11	TRBV13	TRBJ1-2	ASGSAGYYGYT
11	TRBV4-1	TRBJ1-1	ASSQKAGVEAF
10	TRBV30	TRBJ1-2	AWRGLDDGYT
10	TRBV19	TRBJ1-6	ASGWSNSPLH
11	TRBV6-4	TRBJ2-3	ASSEGATDTQY
13	TRBV15	TRBJ2-7	ATSPRGTASYEQY
12	TRBV9	TRBJ2-2	ASSVVGYHGELF
13	TRBV10-3	TRBJ1-2	AITQRKDRGYGYT
16	TRBV10-1	TRBJ2-3	ASNTPGLAGTSTDTQY
12	TRBV18	TRBJ2-1	ASSPPVGDAEQF
13	TRBV5-6	TRBJ1-1	ASSWSRGSNTEAF
14	TRBV27	TRBJ2-1	ASSLIAGASYNEQF
12	TRBV11-2	TRBJ2-7	ASSVGLAAYEQY
12	TRBV5-6	TRBJ2-7	ASSFSGGGYEQY
13	TRBV11-2	TRBJ2-1	ASSLEGLAGVEQF
12	TRBV28	TRBJ2-7	ASNPSLASYEQY
15	TRBV14	TRBJ1-2	ASSQFPKTGGNYGYT